This T cell receptor (beta chain) was retrieved from a study of T cell responses to AZD1222 COVID-19 vaccine. Overall study results and limits: Clonal diversity may have been underestimated in mostly white British donors. No day 14 peak samples; only post-peak repertoires were characterized. Spike-specific TCR depth and breadth grew after two AZD1222 doses.

The germline V gene has CDR1 SGHTA and CDR2 FQGNSA. The CDR3 has 15 residues. The ends lost 0 bases at V and 9 bases at J; junction bases unmatched: 8. As for this clone: The antigen remains unidentified.

Profiled with immunoSEQ multiplex PCR; TCRdb holds only in-frame clones, not every one. The sample records 98,000 or so clones, almost 90% being singletons. The sample in question was peripheral blood, obtained 28 days after the second AZD1222 dose. The V call is TRBV7-2, the J call TRBJ2-1, with TRBD2 matching over 7 bases. The source of this sequence is an adult who received the AZD1222 COVID-19 vaccine. CDR3 DNA sequence: TGTGCCAGCAGCTTAGCGCTTGTTGCGGGAGTTGAGCAGTTCTTC. Its protein product is CASSLALVAGVEQFF.